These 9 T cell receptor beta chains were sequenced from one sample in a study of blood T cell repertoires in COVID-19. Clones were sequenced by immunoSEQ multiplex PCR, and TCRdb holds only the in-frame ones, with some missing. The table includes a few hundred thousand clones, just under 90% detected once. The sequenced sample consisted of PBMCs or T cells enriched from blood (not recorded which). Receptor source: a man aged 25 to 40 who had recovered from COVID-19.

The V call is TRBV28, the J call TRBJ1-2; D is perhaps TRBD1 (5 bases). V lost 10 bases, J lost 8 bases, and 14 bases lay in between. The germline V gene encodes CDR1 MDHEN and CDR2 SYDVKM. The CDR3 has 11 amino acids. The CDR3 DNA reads TGTGCCACCCCAGGGCGTGAGGGCTACACCTTC. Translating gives CATPGREGYTF.

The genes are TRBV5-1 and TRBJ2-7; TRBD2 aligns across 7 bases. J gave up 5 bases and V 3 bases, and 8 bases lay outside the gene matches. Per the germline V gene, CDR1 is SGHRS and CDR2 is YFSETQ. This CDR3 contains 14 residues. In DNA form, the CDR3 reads TGCGCCAGCAGCTCCCGAGCGGGATTCAACGAGCAGTACTTC. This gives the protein CASSSRAGFNEQYF.

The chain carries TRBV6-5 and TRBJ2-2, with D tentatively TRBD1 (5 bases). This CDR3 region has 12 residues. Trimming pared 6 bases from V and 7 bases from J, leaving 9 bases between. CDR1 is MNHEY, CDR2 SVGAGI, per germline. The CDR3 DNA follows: TGTGCCAGCAGAACAGGCTTCGGGGAGCTGTTTTTT. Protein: CASRTGFGELFF.

CDR3 residues: CASSWDRSSYEQYF. CDR3 DNA sequence: TGTGCCAGCAGTTGGGACAGGAGCTCCTACGAGCAGTACTTC. The genes are TRBV6-5 and TRBJ2-7; 8 nucleotides match TRBD1. CDR1 is MNHEY, CDR2 SVGAGI, per germline. The junction had 2 bases not matched to a gene; V was cut back by 4 bases and J by 0 bases. The CDR3 length is 14 residues.

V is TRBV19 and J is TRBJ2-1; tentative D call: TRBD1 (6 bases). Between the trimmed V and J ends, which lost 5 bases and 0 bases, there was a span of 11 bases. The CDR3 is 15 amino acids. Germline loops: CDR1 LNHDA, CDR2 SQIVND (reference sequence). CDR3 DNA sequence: TGTGCCAGTAGTTCGACAGGTACCTCCTACAATGAGCAGTTCTTC. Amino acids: CASSSTGTSYNEQFF.

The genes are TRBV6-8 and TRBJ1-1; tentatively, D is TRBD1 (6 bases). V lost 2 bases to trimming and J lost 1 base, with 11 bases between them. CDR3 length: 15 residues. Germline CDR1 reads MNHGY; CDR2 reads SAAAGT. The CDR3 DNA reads TGTGCCAGCAGTTACCAGGGGTCAAAGAACACTGAAGCTTTCTTT. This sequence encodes CASSYQGSKNTEAFF.

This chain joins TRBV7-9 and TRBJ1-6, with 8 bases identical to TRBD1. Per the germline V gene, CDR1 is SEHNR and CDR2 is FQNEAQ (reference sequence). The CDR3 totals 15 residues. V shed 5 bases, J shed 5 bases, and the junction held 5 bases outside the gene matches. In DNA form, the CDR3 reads TGTGCCAGCAGCCCTGGGACAGGCGATAATTCACCCCTCCACTTT. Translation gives CASSPGTGDNSPLHF.

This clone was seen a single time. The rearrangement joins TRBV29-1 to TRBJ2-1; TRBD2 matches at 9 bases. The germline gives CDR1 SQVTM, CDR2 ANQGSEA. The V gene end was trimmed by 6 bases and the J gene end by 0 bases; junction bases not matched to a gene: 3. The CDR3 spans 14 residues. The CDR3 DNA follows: TGCAGCGTGCGGGAGGGCCTCTCCTACAATGAGCAGTTCTTC. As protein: CSVREGLSYNEQFF.

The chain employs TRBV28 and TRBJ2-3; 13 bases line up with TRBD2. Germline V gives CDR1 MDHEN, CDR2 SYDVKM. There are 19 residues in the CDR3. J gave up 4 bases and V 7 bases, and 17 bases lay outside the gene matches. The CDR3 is CASIPGVGLAGVGSDTQYF. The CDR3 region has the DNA TGTGCCAGCATCCCGGGCGTCGGACTAGCGGGAGTGGGGTCAGATACGCAGTATTTT.